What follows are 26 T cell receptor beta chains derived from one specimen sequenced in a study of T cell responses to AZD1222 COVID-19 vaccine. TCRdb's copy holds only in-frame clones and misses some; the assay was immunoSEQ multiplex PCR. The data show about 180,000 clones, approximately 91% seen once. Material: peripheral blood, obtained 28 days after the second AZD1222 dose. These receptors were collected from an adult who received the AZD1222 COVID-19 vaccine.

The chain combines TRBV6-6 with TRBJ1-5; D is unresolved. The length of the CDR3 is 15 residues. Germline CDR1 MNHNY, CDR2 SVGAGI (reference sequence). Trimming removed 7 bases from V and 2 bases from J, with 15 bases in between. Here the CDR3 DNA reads TGTGCCAGCACCCCGTCGTCCGGCGGCAATCAGCCCCAGCATTTT. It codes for CASTPSSGGNQPQHF.

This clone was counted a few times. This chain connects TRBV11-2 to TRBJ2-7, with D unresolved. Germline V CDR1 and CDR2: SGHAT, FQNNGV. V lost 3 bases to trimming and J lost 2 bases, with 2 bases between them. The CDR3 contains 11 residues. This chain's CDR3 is CASSFTYEQYF. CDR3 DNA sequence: TGTGCCAGCAGCTTTACCTACGAGCAGTACTTC.

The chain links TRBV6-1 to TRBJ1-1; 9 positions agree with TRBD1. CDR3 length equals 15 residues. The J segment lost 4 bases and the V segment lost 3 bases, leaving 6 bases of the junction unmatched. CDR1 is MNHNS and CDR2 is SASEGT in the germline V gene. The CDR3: CASSEPGQGRTEAFF. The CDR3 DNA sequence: TGTGCCAGCAGTGAGCCGGGACAGGGACGCACTGAAGCTTTCTTT.

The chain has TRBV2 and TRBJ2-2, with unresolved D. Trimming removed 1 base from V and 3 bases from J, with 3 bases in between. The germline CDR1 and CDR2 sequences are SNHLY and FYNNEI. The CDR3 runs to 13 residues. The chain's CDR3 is CASSEGYTGELFF. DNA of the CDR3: TGTGCCAGCAGTGAAGGTTACACCGGGGAGCTGTTTTTT.

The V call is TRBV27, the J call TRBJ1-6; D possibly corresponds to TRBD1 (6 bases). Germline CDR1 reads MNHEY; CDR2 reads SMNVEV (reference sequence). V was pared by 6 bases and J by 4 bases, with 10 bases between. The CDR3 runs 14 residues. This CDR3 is CASSLGGYNSPLHF. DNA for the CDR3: TGTGCCAGCAGCCTAGGGGGGTATAATTCACCCCTCCACTTT.

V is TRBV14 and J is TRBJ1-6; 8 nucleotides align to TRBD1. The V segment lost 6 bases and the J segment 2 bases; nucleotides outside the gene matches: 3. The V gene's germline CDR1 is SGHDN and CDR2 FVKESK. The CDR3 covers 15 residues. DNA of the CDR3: TGTGCCAGCAGGCGGACAGGGACCTATAATTCACCCCTCCACTTT. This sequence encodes CASRRTGTYNSPLHF.

This CDR3 is CASSSASSGNTIYF. CDR3 in DNA: TGTGCCAGTAGTTCGGCGAGTTCTGGAAACACCATATATTTT. V is TRBV19 and J is TRBJ1-3; D gene ambiguous. The V end was cut by 5 bases, the J end by 1 base, with 9 bases between. CDR1 is LNHDA and CDR2 is SQIVND in the germline V gene (reference sequence). This CDR3 spans 14 amino acids.

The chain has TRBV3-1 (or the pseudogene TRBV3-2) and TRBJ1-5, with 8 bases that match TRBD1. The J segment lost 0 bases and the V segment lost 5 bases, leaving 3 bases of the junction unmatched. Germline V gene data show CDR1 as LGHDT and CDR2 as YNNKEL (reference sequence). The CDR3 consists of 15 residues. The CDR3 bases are TGTGCCAGCAGCTTCACAGGGGGTAGCAATCAGCCCCAGCATTTT. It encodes CASSFTGGSNQPQHF.

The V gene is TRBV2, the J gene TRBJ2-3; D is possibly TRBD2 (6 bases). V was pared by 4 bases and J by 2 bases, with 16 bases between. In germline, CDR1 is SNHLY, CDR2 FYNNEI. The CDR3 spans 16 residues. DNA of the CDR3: TGTGCCAGCAGTGTGGAGACGGGACTTCACACAGATACGCAGTATTTT. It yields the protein CASSVETGLHTDTQYF.

The CDR3 DNA is TGTGCCAGCTCACCACCGGCAGATTTCGAGCAGTACTTC. Translation: CASSPPADFEQYF. The V gene is TRBV18, the J gene TRBJ2-7; no firm D call. Germline CDR1 reads KGHSH; CDR2 reads LQKENI. V was cut by 0 bases and J by 6 bases, with 9 bases left in between. This CDR3 spans 13 amino acids.

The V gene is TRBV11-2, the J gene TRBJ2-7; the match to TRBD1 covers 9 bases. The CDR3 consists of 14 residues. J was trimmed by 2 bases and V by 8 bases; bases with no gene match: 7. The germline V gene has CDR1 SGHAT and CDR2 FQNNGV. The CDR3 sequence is CASSSGTGPYEQYF. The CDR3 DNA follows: TGTGCCAGCTCCTCCGGGACAGGGCCCTACGAGCAGTACTTC.

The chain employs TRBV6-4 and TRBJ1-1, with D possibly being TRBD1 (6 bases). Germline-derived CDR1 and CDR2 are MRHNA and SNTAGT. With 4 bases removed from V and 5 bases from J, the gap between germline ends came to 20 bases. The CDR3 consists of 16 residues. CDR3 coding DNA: TGTGCCAGCAGTGCGGAGTGGGGGGGCGCTTGGACTGAAGCTTTCTTT. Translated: CASSAEWGGAWTEAFF.

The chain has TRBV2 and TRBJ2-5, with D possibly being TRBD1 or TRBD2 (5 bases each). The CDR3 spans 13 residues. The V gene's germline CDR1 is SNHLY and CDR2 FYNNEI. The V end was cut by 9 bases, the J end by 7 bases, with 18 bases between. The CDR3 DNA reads TGTGCCAGTGGGACCACCCCTAGGTGGACCCAGTACTTC. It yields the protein CASGTTPRWTQYF.

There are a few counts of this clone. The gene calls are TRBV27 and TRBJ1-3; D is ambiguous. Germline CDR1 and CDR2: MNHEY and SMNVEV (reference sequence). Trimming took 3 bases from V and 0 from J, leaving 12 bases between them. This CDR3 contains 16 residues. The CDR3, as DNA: TGTGCCAGCAGTTTTTGGCGTAAGAGCTCTGGAAACACCATATATTTT. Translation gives CASSFWRKSSGNTIYF.

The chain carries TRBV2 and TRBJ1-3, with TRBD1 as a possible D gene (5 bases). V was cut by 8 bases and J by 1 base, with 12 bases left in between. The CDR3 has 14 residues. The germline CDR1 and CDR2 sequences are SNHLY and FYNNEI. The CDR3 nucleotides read TGTGCCAGCGACTGGGCAGGGTCTGGAAACACCATATATTTT. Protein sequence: CASDWAGSGNTIYF.

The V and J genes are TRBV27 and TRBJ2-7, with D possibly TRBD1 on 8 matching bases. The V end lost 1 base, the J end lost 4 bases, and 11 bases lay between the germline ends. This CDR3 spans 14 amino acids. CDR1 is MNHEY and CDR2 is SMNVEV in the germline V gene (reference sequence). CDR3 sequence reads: CASSLLQGGYEQYF. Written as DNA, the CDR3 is TGTGCCAGCAGTTTATTACAGGGGGGGTACGAGCAGTACTTC.

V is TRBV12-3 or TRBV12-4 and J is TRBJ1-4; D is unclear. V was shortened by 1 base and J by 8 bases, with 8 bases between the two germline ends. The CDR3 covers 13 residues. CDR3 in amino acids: CASSLGVWEKLFF. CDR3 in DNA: TGTGCCAGCAGTTTAGGAGTGTGGGAAAAACTGTTTTTT.

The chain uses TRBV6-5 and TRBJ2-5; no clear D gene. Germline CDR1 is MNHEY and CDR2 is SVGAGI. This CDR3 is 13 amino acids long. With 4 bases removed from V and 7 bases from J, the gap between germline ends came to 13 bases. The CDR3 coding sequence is TGTGCCAGCAGTTGGAGTGTCGTGGTGACCCAGTACTTC. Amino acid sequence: CASSWSVVVTQYF.

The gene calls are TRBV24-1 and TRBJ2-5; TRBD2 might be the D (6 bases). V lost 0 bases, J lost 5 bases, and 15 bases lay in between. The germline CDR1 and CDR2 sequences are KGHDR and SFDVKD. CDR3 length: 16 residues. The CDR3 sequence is CATSDLQKTSPETQYF. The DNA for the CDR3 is TGTGCCACCAGTGATTTGCAGAAGACTAGTCCGGAGACCCAGTACTTC.

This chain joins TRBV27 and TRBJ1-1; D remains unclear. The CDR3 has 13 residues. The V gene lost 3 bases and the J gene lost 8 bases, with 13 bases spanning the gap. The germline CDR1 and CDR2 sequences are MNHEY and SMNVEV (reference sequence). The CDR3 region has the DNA TGTGCCAGCAGTTTCGTTGGACGGCTGGAAGCTTTCTTT. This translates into CASSFVGRLEAFF.

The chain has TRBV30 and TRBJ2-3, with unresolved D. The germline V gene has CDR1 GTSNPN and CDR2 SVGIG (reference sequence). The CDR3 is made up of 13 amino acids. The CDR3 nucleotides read TGTGCGGCCCTAGTAGTAAGCACAGATACGCAGTATTTT. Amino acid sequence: CAALVVSTDTQYF.

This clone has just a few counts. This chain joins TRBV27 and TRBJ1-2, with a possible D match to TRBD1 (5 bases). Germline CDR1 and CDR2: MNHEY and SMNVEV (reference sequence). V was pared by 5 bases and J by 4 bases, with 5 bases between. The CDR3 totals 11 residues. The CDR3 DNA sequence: TGTGCCAGCAGTGGGGGCTATGGCTACACCTTC. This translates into CASSGGYGYTF.

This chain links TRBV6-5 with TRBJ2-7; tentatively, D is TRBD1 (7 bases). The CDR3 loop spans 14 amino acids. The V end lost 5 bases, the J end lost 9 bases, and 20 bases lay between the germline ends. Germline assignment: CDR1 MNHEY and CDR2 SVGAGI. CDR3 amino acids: CASSRERQGSGQYF. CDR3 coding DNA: TGTGCCAGCAGTCGGGAGCGACAGGGTTCGGGGCAGTACTTC.

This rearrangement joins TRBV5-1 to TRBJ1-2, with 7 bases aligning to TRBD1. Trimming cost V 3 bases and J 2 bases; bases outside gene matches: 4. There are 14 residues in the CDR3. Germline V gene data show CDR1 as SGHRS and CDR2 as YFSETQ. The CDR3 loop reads CASSSAGGNYGYTF. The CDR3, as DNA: TGCGCCAGCAGCTCGGCAGGGGGAAACTATGGCTACACCTTC.

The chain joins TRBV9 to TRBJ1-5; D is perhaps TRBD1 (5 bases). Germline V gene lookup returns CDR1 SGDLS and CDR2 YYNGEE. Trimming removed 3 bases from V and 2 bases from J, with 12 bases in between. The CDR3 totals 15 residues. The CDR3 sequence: CASSGGSLGNQPQHF. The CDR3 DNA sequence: TGTGCCAGCAGCGGGGGGTCGTTGGGCAATCAGCCCCAGCATTTT.

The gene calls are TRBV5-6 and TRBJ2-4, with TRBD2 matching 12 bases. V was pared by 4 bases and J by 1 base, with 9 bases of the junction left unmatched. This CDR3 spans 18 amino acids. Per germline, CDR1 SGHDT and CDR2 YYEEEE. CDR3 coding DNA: TGTGCCAGCAGCGCTAGCGGGGGGGCCTTTTGGGCCAAAAACATTCAGTACTTC. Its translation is CASSASGGAFWAKNIQYF.